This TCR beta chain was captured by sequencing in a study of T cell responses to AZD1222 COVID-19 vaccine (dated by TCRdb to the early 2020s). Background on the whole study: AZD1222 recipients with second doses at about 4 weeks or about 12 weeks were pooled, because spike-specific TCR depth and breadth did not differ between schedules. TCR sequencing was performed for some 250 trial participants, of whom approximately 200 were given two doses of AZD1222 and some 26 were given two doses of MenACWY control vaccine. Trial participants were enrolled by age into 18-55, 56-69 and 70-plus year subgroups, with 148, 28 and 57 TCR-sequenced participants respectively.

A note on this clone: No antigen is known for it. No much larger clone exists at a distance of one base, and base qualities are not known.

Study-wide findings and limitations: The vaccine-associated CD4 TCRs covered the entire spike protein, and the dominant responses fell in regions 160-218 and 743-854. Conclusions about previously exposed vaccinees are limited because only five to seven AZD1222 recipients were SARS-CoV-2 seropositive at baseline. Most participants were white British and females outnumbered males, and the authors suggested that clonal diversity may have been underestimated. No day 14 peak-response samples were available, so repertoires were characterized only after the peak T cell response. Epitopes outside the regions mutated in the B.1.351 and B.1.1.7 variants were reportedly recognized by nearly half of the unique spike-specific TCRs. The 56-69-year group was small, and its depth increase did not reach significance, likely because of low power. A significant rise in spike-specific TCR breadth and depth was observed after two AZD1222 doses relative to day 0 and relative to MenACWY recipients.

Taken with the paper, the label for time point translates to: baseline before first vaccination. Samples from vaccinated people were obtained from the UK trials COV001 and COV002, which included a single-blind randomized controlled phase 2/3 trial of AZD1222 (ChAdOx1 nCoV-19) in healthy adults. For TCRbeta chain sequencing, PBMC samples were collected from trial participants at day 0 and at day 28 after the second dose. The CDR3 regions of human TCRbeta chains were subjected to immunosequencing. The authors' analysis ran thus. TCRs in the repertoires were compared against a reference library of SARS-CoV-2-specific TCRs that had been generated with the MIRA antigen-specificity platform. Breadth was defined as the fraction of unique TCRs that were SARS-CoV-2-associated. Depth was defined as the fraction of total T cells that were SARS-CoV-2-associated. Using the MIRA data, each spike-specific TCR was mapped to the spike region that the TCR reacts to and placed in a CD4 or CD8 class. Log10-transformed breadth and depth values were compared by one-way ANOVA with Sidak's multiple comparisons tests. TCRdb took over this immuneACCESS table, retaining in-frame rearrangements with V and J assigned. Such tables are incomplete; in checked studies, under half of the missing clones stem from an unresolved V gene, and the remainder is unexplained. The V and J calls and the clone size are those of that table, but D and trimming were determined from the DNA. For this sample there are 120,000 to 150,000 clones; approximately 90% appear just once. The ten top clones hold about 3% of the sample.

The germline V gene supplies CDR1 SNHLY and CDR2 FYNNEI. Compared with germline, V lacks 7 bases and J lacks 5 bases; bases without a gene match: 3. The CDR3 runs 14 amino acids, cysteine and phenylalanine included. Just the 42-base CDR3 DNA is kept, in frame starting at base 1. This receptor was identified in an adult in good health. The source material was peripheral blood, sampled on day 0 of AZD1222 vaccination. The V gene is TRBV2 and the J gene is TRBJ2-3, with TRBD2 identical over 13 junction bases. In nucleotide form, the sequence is TGTGCCAGCACTTGGACTAGCGGGGGAGATACGCAGTATTTT. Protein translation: CASTWTSGGDTQYF.